The clone carrying this T cell receptor beta chain was found a few times. The sample originates from a study of patients and donors after allogeneic stem cell transplantation. CDR3 size: 16 residues. The ends were cut back, 0 bases at V and 3 bases at J, with 14 bases in the middle. Germline V gene sequence: CDR1 SGHTA, CDR2 FQGNSA. One entry per CDR3 protein results from TCRdb running MiXCR on the RT-PCR reads. The table includes over 150,000 distinct CDR3 sequences, approximately 30% detected once. The specimen was blood, either unsorted or a sorted T cell fraction (not recorded which). The clonotype was recovered from a human donor who was either an allogeneic HSCT recipient or a stem cell or donor lymphocyte infusion donor (not recorded which). It is not recorded whose cells these are; they may come from a transplant donor. The chain recombines TRBV7-2 with TRBJ1-2; tentatively, D is TRBD1 (6 bases). This CDR3 reads CASSLAFRGSDYGYTF. The CDR3 DNA follows: TGTGCCAGCAGCTTAGCGTTCAGGGGATCGGACTATGGCTACACCTTC.